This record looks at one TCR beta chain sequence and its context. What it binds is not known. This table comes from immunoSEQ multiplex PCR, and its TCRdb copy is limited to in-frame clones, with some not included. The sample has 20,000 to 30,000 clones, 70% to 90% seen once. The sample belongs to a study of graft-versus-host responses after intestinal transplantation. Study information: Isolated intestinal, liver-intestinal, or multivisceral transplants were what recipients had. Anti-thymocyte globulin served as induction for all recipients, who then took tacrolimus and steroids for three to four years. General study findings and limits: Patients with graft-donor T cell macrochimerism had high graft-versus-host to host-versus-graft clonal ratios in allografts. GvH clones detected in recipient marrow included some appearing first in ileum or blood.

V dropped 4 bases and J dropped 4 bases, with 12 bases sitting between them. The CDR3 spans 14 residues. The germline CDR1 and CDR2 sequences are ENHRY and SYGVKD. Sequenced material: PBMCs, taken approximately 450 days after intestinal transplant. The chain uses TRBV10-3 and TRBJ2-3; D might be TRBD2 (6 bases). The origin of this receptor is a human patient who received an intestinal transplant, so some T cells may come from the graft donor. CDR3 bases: TGTGCCATCAGTGGTACGGGGGAGGCAGATACGCAGTATTTT. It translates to CAISGTGEADTQYF.